The 25 T cell receptor beta chains below all came from one sample that was sequenced in a study of shared clonotypes between healthy human individuals. Using immunoSEQ multiplex PCR, the repertoire was profiled, and TCRdb retains in-frame clones only, with some absent. The sample holds roughly 2.2 million clones, about nine tenths seen once. The material sequenced was naive CD4+ T cells from PBMCs. Subset in this sample: CD45RA+ positively selected. Every receptor here comes from a man aged 18 to 29 in good health. Some clones in this sample may be carry-over from other donors' samples.

This clone was counted a single time. J is TRBJ2-3 and V is TRBV4-2; the match to TRBD2 covers 9 bases. Germline CDR1 is LGHNA and CDR2 is YNFKEQ. V dropped 0 bases and J dropped 7; count of bases not matched to a gene: 11. There are 17 residues in the CDR3. The CDR3 DNA sequence: TGTGCCAGCAGCCAAGAGATAGCGGGAGTGTCGACATATACGCAGTATTTT. Protein product: CASSQEIAGVSTYTQYF.

V usage is TRBV5-1 and J usage is TRBJ2-1, with 10 bases aligning to TRBD2. Germline CDR1 reads SGHRS; CDR2 reads YFSETQ. The CDR3 has 15 residues. With 5 bases clipped from V and 7 bases from J, the junction kept 9 bases outside the gene matches. This chain's CDR3 is CASRTELAGNNEQFF. The CDR3 nucleotides are TGCGCCAGCAGAACTGAACTAGCGGGGAATAATGAGCAGTTCTTC.

This clone came up a few times. This chain uses TRBV19 with TRBJ1-5; TRBD1 might be the D (5 bases). Trimming pared 1 base from V and 6 bases from J, leaving 10 bases between. Germline V CDR1 and CDR2: LNHDA, SQIVND (reference sequence). This CDR3 is built from 14 residues. CDR3 bases: TGTGCCAGTAGTATAGGACAGCCCAGTCAGCCCCAGCATTTT. This sequence encodes CASSIGQPSQPQHF.

The V gene is TRBV5-1, the J gene TRBJ1-5; TRBD1 agrees at 8 bases. Unmatched junction bases numbered 12, after V lost 0 bases and J lost 4 bases. The CDR3 contains 18 residues. CDR1 is SGHRS and CDR2 is YFSETQ in the germline V gene. The CDR3 sequence: CASSLGSVRQGSNQPQHF. Here the CDR3 DNA reads TGCGCCAGCAGCTTGGGTTCCGTGAGACAGGGGTCTAATCAGCCCCAGCATTTT.

The J gene is TRBJ2-1, the V gene TRBV6-4; D remains ambiguous. The germline V gene encodes CDR1 MRHNA and CDR2 SNTAGT. The CDR3 has 16 residues. V shed 0 bases and J shed 0 bases, with 9 bases lying between them. The CDR3, as DNA: TGTGCCAGCAGTGACTCGATTTCTCCCTCCTACAATGAGCAGTTCTTC. Translating it yields CASSDSISPSYNEQFF.

The chain has TRBV27 and TRBJ1-5; no reliable D call. The CDR3 is made up of 14 amino acids. The germline V gene encodes CDR1 MNHEY and CDR2 SMNVEV (reference sequence). V was clipped by 2 bases and J by 7 bases, with 12 bases between them. CDR3 in amino acids: CASSLTVMVQPQHF. The CDR3, as DNA: TGTGCCAGCAGTTTAACAGTAATGGTGCAGCCCCAGCATTTT.

The chain joins TRBV18 to TRBJ1-1; D uncertain. This CDR3 has 13 residues. Between the trimmed V and J ends, which lost 2 bases and 4 bases, there was a span of 8 bases. Germline assignment: CDR1 KGHSH and CDR2 LQKENI. CDR3 sequence: CASSPLRLTEAFF. The CDR3 region has the DNA TGTGCCAGCTCACCATTACGGCTCACTGAAGCTTTCTTT.

The CDR3 loop is CASSITSGAWNEQYF. The CDR3 DNA reads as TGCGCCAGCAGCATTACTAGCGGGGCCTGGAACGAGCAGTACTTC. The chain employs TRBV5-1 and TRBJ2-7; 10 nucleotides line up with TRBD2. Trimming at V came to 4 bases and at J to 5 bases, leaving 9 bases not matched to a gene. Germline-derived CDR1 and CDR2 are SGHRS and YFSETQ. The CDR3 covers 15 residues.

The V and J genes are TRBV5-6 and TRBJ1-1, with TRBD1 matching 9 bases. With V trimmed by 5 bases and J by 4 bases, 12 bases remained unmatched. This CDR3 has 16 amino acids. Germline assignment: CDR1 SGHDT and CDR2 YYEEEE. The CDR3 protein is CASSYTIQGATTEAFF. In nucleotides, the CDR3 is TGTGCCAGCAGTTACACGATACAGGGGGCGACCACTGAAGCTTTCTTT.

The chain uses TRBV5-4 and TRBJ2-1; TRBD2 is a possible D gene (6 bases). Germline values: CDR1 SGHNT, CDR2 YYREEE (reference sequence). V shed 4 bases and J shed 0 bases, with 14 bases lying between them. This CDR3 is 16 amino acids long. This chain's CDR3 is CASSRGLASSYNEQFF. The CDR3 nucleotides read TGTGCCAGCAGCCGTGGTCTAGCGTCCTCCTACAATGAGCAGTTCTTC.

The CDR3: CASSLAYRAGDTEAFF. The CDR3 nucleotides read TGTGCCAGCAGCTTGGCATATAGGGCGGGGGACACTGAAGCTTTCTTT. This sequence joins TRBV5-4 and TRBJ1-1, with D perhaps TRBD1 (5 bases). The CDR3 totals 16 residues. Germline V gene data show CDR1 as SGHNT and CDR2 as YYREEE (reference sequence). V lost 0 bases and J lost 3, with 15 bases in between.

This clone has only one observation. V and J are TRBV10-3 and TRBJ2-3, with TRBD2 matching over 13 bases. The V segment lost 4 bases and the J segment 6 bases; nucleotides outside the gene matches: 7. This CDR3 region has 16 residues. Per germline, CDR1 ENHRY and CDR2 SYGVKD. This CDR3 is CAISAGTSGRDDTQYF. CDR3 bases: TGTGCCATCAGTGCAGGAACTAGCGGGAGGGACGATACGCAGTATTTT.

The V and J genes are TRBV6-6 and TRBJ1-1; D is uncertain. Germline loops: CDR1 MNHNY, CDR2 SVGAGI (reference sequence). This CDR3 contains 14 residues. V lost 0 bases and J lost 4, with 9 bases in between. The CDR3 region has the DNA TGTGCCAGCAGTTACTCTTTGCACCCCACTGAAGCTTTCTTT. It specifies CASSYSLHPTEAFF.

This rearrangement joins TRBV15 to TRBJ2-2, with 8 bases that match TRBD1. The CDR3 is 17 residues long. The junction had 12 bases not matched to a gene; V was cut back by 3 bases and J by 6 bases. Germline-derived CDR1 and CDR2 are LNHNV and YYDKDF (reference sequence). The CDR3 DNA is TGTGCCACCAGCAGGCCCAGACCCGGACAGGGAGCCGGGGAGCTGTTTTTT. Amino acids: CATSRPRPGQGAGELFF.

This sequence joins TRBV5-4 and TRBJ2-3, with TRBD2 as a possible D gene (6 bases). The V and J ends lost 4 bases and 4 bases respectively, with 16 bases between them. The V gene's germline CDR1 is SGHNT and CDR2 YYREEE (reference sequence). The CDR3 has 15 amino acids. CDR3 bases: TGTGCCAGCAGCGACGGAGGGTATGGGGCAGATACGCAGTATTTT. As protein: CASSDGGYGADTQYF.

The chain couples TRBV7-2 to TRBJ1-3; a weak D match, TRBD1 (6 bases). Germline assignment: CDR1 SGHTA and CDR2 FQGNSA. V was pared by 4 bases and J by 2 bases, with 9 bases between. The CDR3 runs to 14 residues. This CDR3 reads CASSSGTTGNTIYF. The DNA of the CDR3 is TGTGCCAGCAGCTCAGGGACAACTGGAAACACCATATATTTT. Complete variable domain (other parts from reference TRBV7-2 and TRBJ1-3): GAGVSQSPSNKVTEKGKDVELRCDPISGHTALYWYRQSLGQGLEFLIYFQGNSAPDKSGLPSDRFSAERTGGSVSTLTIQRTQQEDSAVYLCASSSGTTGNTIYFGEGSWLTVV.

The rearrangement uses TRBV19 and TRBJ2-5, with D possibly being TRBD1 (6 bases). Trimming left V 5 bases short and J 1 base short, with 8 bases between. CDR3 length equals 13 residues. Germline V lookup: CDR1 LNHDA, CDR2 SQIVND (reference sequence). CDR3 loop: CASSGQSQETQYF. The CDR3 DNA is TGTGCCAGTAGTGGACAGAGCCAAGAGACCCAGTACTTC. The complete variable domain, with remaining parts taken from reference TRBV19 and TRBJ2-5, reads DGGITQSPKYLFRKEGQNVTLSCEQNLNHDAMYWYRQDPGQGLRLIYYSQIVNDFQKGDIAEGYSVSREKKESFPLTVTSAQKNPTAFYLCASSGQSQETQYFGPGTRLLVL.

The J gene is TRBJ2-2, the V gene TRBV4-3, with D tentatively TRBD2 (7 bases). The V and J ends lost 2 bases and 5 bases respectively, with 15 bases between them. Germline values: CDR1 LGHNA, CDR2 YSLEER. The CDR3 spans 16 residues. CDR3 region: CASSQPGGRSTGELFF. CDR3 in DNA: TGCGCCAGCAGCCAACCCGGGGGGCGATCGACCGGGGAGCTGTTTTTT.

This sequence joins TRBV7-6 and TRBJ2-7; TRBD1 matches 7 bases. The CDR3 runs 17 residues. CDR1 and CDR2 from the germline V gene are SGHVS and FNYEAQ. V gave up 1 base and J gave up 0 bases; unmatched junction bases: 9. DNA of the CDR3: TGTGCCAGCAGCTTAGGGCCAGGGGGAGACGTCTCCTACGAGCAGTACTTC. The encoded protein is CASSLGPGGDVSYEQYF.

The CDR3 nucleotides read TGCAGCCTCGGAAGCAATCAGCCCCAGCATTTT. It is translated as CSLGSNQPQHF. V is TRBV20-1 and J is TRBJ1-5; D uncertain. This CDR3 is 11 amino acids long. The V gene's germline CDR1 is DFQATT and CDR2 SNEGSKA (reference sequence).

The chain has TRBV5-6 and TRBJ2-1, with 12 bases fitting TRBD2. The V gene end was trimmed by 2 bases and the J gene end by 3 bases; junction bases not matched to a gene: 12. CDR3 length: 19 amino acids. The germline CDR1 and CDR2 sequences are SGHDT and YYEEEE. This CDR3 is CASSFSLSSSGRVYNEQFF. In nucleotides, the CDR3 is TGTGCCAGCAGCTTTTCGTTGTCGTCTAGCGGGAGGGTCTACAATGAGCAGTTCTTC.

The chain combines TRBV28 with TRBJ1-2, with D possibly TRBD1 on 5 matching bases. The V and J ends lost 6 bases and 2 bases respectively, with 13 bases between them. This CDR3 is built from 14 residues. CDR1 MDHEN and CDR2 SYDVKM come from the germline V gene. CDR3 in DNA: TGTGCCAGCAGGTCCCCCGGGGCGAACTATGGCTACACCTTC. It translates to CASRSPGANYGYTF.

CDR3 amino acids: CASSPSGQGEWQPQHF. The CDR3, as DNA: TGTGCCAGCAGCCCGTCGGGACAGGGAGAATGGCAGCCCCAGCATTTT. The chain links TRBV11-2 to TRBJ1-5, with 9 bases fitting TRBD1. Germline CDR1 reads SGHAT; CDR2 reads FQNNGV. The CDR3 length is 16 residues. The V segment lost 5 bases and the J segment 7 bases; nucleotides outside the gene matches: 12. Variable domain in full (rest from reference TRBV11-2 and TRBJ1-5): EAGVAQSPRYKIIEKRQSVAFWCNPISGHATLYWYQQILGQGPKLLIQFQNNGVVDDSQLPKDRFSAERLKGVDSTLKIQPAKLEDSAVYLCASSPSGQGEWQPQHFGDGTRLSIL.

On this clone itself: The same CDR3 can be traced to other DNA sequences in this sample. The chain carries TRBV5-1 and TRBJ2-5, with D unresolved. This CDR3 comprises 14 residues. Trimming cost V 5 bases and J 1 base, with 12 bases left between them. Per the germline V gene, CDR1 is SGHRS and CDR2 is YFSETQ. CDR3 sequence (DNA): TGCGCCAGCAGTCCCGGACGGATCCAAGAGACCCAGTACTTC. Protein sequence: CASSPGRIQETQYF.

This chain joins TRBV5-1 and TRBJ2-3; D not resolved. Germline V gene sequence: CDR1 SGHRS, CDR2 YFSETQ. The CDR3 extends over 13 amino acids. V lost 2 bases and J 4 bases, leaving 8 bases between the germline ends. The CDR3 here is CASSFHGADTQYF. CDR3 coding DNA: TGCGCCAGCAGCTTTCATGGGGCAGATACGCAGTATTTT.